This is a list of T cell receptor beta chains from one sample in a study of cytomegalovirus exposure and HLA in healthy donors. Profiling relied on immunoSEQ multiplex PCR, and the TCRdb table lists in-frame clones only, not all of them. The sample yields some 150,000 clones, approximately 82% seen once. The sequenced material came from PBMCs. The receptors originated from a man younger than 35 in good health and CMV-seropositive. Both conserved end residues are part of each CDR3. The order of the fields is D gene, J gene, CDR3 length, clone size, V gene, CDR3 protein, CDR3 DNA. A D gene is named only where the DNA matches it firmly. Expanded clones are given a class, and other clones once, few, many or no size at all.

d_gene: TRBD1; j_gene: TRBJ2-7; len: 15; abundance: once; v_gene: TRBV15; CDR3aa: CATSSDGTGPYEQYF; CDR3nt: TGTGCCACCAGCAGCGATGGGACAGGGCCCTACGAGCAGTACTTC
d_gene: TRBD2; j_gene: TRBJ2-3; len: 16; abundance: .; v_gene: TRBV15; CDR3aa: CATSRKGREGSDTQYF; CDR3nt: TGTGCCACCAGCAGAAAAGGGAGGGAGGGATCAGATACGCAGTATTTT
d_gene: .; j_gene: TRBJ2-3; len: 15; abundance: .; v_gene: TRBV5-1; CDR3aa: CASSSRGHSTDTQYF; CDR3nt: TGCGCCAGCAGCTCACGAGGACATAGCACAGATACGCAGTATTTT
d_gene: TRBD1; j_gene: TRBJ1-5; len: 14; abundance: .; v_gene: TRBV6-1; CDR3aa: CASSVDRGNQPQHF; CDR3nt: TGTGCCAGCAGTGTAGACAGGGGCAATCAGCCCCAGCATTTT
d_gene: .; j_gene: TRBJ2-3; len: 13; abundance: .; v_gene: TRBV6-5; CDR3aa: CASRLDSTDTQYF; CDR3nt: TGTGCCAGCAGGCTAGACTCCACAGATACGCAGTATTTT
d_gene: TRBD2; j_gene: TRBJ2-2; len: 16; abundance: once; v_gene: TRBV5-4; CDR3aa: CASSPGTSGRGGELFF; CDR3nt: TGTGCCAGCAGCCCGGGGACTAGCGGGAGGGGCGGGGAGCTGTTTTTT
d_gene: .; j_gene: TRBJ1-2; len: 12; abundance: once; v_gene: TRBV15; CDR3aa: CATKQANYGYTF; CDR3nt: TGTGCCACCAAACAGGCTAACTATGGCTACACCTTC
d_gene: .; j_gene: TRBJ2-7; len: 15; abundance: .; v_gene: TRBV7-9; CDR3aa: CASSSSGLLAYEQYF; CDR3nt: TGTGCCAGCAGTTCTTCAGGGCTCCTGGCCTACGAGCAGTACTTC
d_gene: .; j_gene: TRBJ2-5; len: 16; abundance: .; v_gene: TRBV18; CDR3aa: CASSPLGGGLKETQYF; CDR3nt: TGTGCCAGCTCACCCCTGGGGGGAGGACTAAAAGAGACCCAGTACTTC
d_gene: .; j_gene: TRBJ1-2; len: 11; abundance: once; v_gene: TRBV29-1; CDR3aa: CSVVGARGYTF; CDR3nt: TGCAGCGTTGTTGGGGCGCGGGGCTACACCTTC
d_gene: .; j_gene: TRBJ1-1; len: 17; abundance: .; v_gene: TRBV28; CDR3aa: CASSLAGNGGARTEAFF; CDR3nt: TGTGCCAGCAGTTTAGCAGGGAACGGTGGGGCCAGGACTGAAGCTTTCTTT
d_gene: .; j_gene: TRBJ1-2; len: 14; abundance: once; v_gene: TRBV14; CDR3aa: CASSQDYSNYGYTF; CDR3nt: TGTGCCAGCAGCCAAGATTACAGTAACTATGGCTACACCTTC
d_gene: TRBD1; j_gene: TRBJ2-1; len: 15; abundance: .; v_gene: TRBV5-1; CDR3aa: CASSIGQEHRNEQFF; CDR3nt: TGCGCCAGCAGCATAGGACAGGAGCATCGCAATGAGCAGTTCTTC
d_gene: TRBD1; j_gene: TRBJ1-1; len: 15; abundance: .; v_gene: TRBV7-9; CDR3aa: CASSGRTGLDTEAFF; CDR3nt: TGTGCCAGCAGCGGCAGGACAGGGCTCGACACTGAAGCTTTCTTT
d_gene: .; j_gene: TRBJ1-2; len: 12; abundance: .; v_gene: TRBV7-9; CDR3aa: CASTPGAEGYTF; CDR3nt: TGTGCCAGCACCCCTGGGGCTGAGGGCTACACCTTC
d_gene: TRBD2; j_gene: TRBJ2-5; len: 15; abundance: few; v_gene: TRBV5-1; CDR3aa: CASSLDSGSRETQYF; CDR3nt: TGCGCCAGCAGCTTGGATAGCGGGAGTAGGGAGACCCAGTACTTC
d_gene: .; j_gene: TRBJ1-2; len: 14; abundance: .; v_gene: TRBV7-2; CDR3aa: CASSPGLANYGYTF; CDR3nt: TGTGCCAGCAGCCCAGGGTTAGCTAACTATGGCTACACCTTC
d_gene: TRBD1; j_gene: TRBJ1-1; len: 18; abundance: .; v_gene: TRBV4-1; CDR3aa: CASSQSPEGATLNTEAFF; CDR3nt: TGCGCCAGCAGCCAATCCCCCGAGGGGGCTACCTTGAACACTGAAGCTTTCTTT
d_gene: .; j_gene: TRBJ2-1; len: 14; abundance: .; v_gene: TRBV7-9; CDR3aa: CASSLRESYNEQFF; CDR3nt: TGTGCCAGCAGCTTGCGAGAGTCCTACAATGAGCAGTTCTTC
d_gene: TRBD2; j_gene: TRBJ2-4; len: 12; abundance: .; v_gene: TRBV5-4; CDR3aa: CASSSSGGIQYF; CDR3nt: TGTGCCAGCAGCTCATCGGGAGGAATTCAGTACTTC
d_gene: TRBD1; j_gene: TRBJ2-2; len: 16; abundance: .; v_gene: TRBV7-8; CDR3aa: CASTDSQGAITGELFF; CDR3nt: TGTGCCAGCACCGATTCGCAGGGGGCCATCACCGGGGAGCTGTTTTTT
d_gene: .; j_gene: TRBJ1-5; len: 14; abundance: few; v_gene: TRBV28; CDR3aa: CASSFPDSNQPQHF; CDR3nt: TGTGCCAGCAGTTTCCCGGACTCCAATCAGCCCCAGCATTTT
d_gene: TRBD2; j_gene: TRBJ2-1; len: 16; abundance: few; v_gene: TRBV6-4; CDR3aa: CASSRTSGRGYNEQFF; CDR3nt: TGTGCCAGCAGTAGGACTAGCGGGCGTGGTTACAATGAGCAGTTCTTC
d_gene: .; j_gene: TRBJ1-2; len: 11; abundance: .; v_gene: TRBV2; CDR3aa: CASSERNGYTF; CDR3nt: TGTGCCAGCAGTGAGCGGAATGGCTACACCTTC
d_gene: .; j_gene: TRBJ1-2; len: 15; abundance: .; v_gene: TRBV5-4; CDR3aa: CASSHKDGGNYGYTF; CDR3nt: TGTGCCAGCAGCCACAAGGACGGGGGAAACTATGGCTACACCTTC
d_gene: .; j_gene: TRBJ2-7; len: 11; abundance: .; v_gene: TRBV25-1; CDR3aa: CASREGLEQYF; CDR3nt: TGTGCCAGCAGAGAAGGGCTCGAGCAGTACTTC
d_gene: TRBD2; j_gene: TRBJ2-7; len: 14; abundance: .; v_gene: TRBV13; CDR3aa: CASSLRSGAYEQYF; CDR3nt: TGTGCCAGCAGCTTACGTAGCGGGGCCTACGAGCAGTACTTC
d_gene: .; j_gene: TRBJ2-7; len: 13; abundance: .; v_gene: TRBV11-3; CDR3aa: CASSLEGGYEQYF; CDR3nt: TGTGCCAGCAGCTTAGAAGGGGGTTACGAGCAGTACTTC
d_gene: .; j_gene: TRBJ1-4; len: 13; abundance: .; v_gene: TRBV15; CDR3aa: CATSPMQGEKLFF; CDR3nt: TGTGCCACCTCCCCCATGCAGGGTGAAAAACTGTTTTTT
d_gene: TRBD2; j_gene: TRBJ2-1; len: 19; abundance: .; v_gene: TRBV28; CDR3aa: CASSSLPGGTSGSIYEQFF; CDR3nt: TGTGCCAGCAGTTCACTTCCGGGGGGGACTAGCGGGAGTATCTATGAGCAGTTCTTC